These T cell receptor beta chains were read from a single sample in a study of identical twins. Via MiXCR, TCRdb re-called the 5' RACE reads, giving one row per CDR3 protein. The table includes around 1.7 million distinct CDR3 sequences, under 35% detected once. Sequenced input: cord blood. The receptors were sampled from a newborn girl in good health. CDR3s include the opening cysteine and the closing phenylalanine or tryptophan. The order of the fields is V gene, clone size, J gene, D gene, CDR3 DNA, CDR3 protein. A D gene is named only where the DNA matches it firmly. Clone size is not always given. Where it is, it says once, few, many or a class for expanded clones.

v_call: TRBV20-1; clone_size: .; j_call: TRBJ2-7; d_call: TRBD2; cdr3_nt: TGCAGTGCTAGATTGGCTAGCGGGAGTAACGAGCAGTACTTC; cdr3_aa: CSARLASGSNEQYF
v_call: TRBV12-3/TRBV12-4; clone_size: few; j_call: TRBJ1-1; d_call: .; cdr3_nt: TGTGCCAGCAGTTTTCGGCAGGGCTCTGAAGCTTTCTTT; cdr3_aa: CASSFRQGSEAFF
v_call: TRBV20-1; clone_size: once; j_call: TRBJ2-5; d_call: .; cdr3_nt: TGCAGTGCTAGTAATCGACGACAAGTGTGGTACAATGAGCAGTACTTC; cdr3_aa: CSASNRRQVWYNEQYF
v_call: TRBV3-1; clone_size: .; j_call: TRBJ1-6; d_call: .; cdr3_nt: TGTGCCAGCAGCCAAGAGGGGGGAGGGGGTTCACCCCTCCACTTT; cdr3_aa: CASSQEGGGGSPLHF
v_call: TRBV20-1; clone_size: .; j_call: TRBJ1-2; d_call: TRBD1; cdr3_nt: TGCAGTGCTACAACCGACAGGGTGGGGTATGGCTACACCTTC; cdr3_aa: CSATTDRVGYGYTF
v_call: TRBV12-3/TRBV12-4; clone_size: few; j_call: TRBJ2-7; d_call: TRBD2; cdr3_nt: TGTGCCAGCAGTTTTCGGGTAGCGGGAGGCTCCTACGAGCAGTACTTC; cdr3_aa: CASSFRVAGGSYEQYF
v_call: TRBV15; clone_size: few; j_call: TRBJ1-2; d_call: .; cdr3_nt: TGTGCCACCAACCGCCCTTTGTACTATGGCTACACCTTC; cdr3_aa: CATNRPLYYGYTF
v_call: TRBV5-1; clone_size: .; j_call: TRBJ2-1; d_call: TRBD2; cdr3_nt: TGCGCCAGCAGCTTGCGGTCTAGCGGGGGGCGCAATGAGCAGTTCTTC; cdr3_aa: CASSLRSSGGRNEQFF
v_call: TRBV29-1; clone_size: many; j_call: TRBJ1-1; d_call: .; cdr3_nt: TGCAGCGTTCAGGGGAACACTGAAGCTTTCTTT; cdr3_aa: CSVQGNTEAFF
v_call: TRBV4-2; clone_size: .; j_call: TRBJ2-7; d_call: TRBD2; cdr3_nt: TGTGCCAGCAGCCCAATGCTAGCGGGAGAAGGCGAGCAGTACTTC; cdr3_aa: CASSPMLAGEGEQYF
v_call: TRBV18; clone_size: once; j_call: TRBJ2-1; d_call: .; cdr3_nt: TGTGCCAGCTCTGCGAGTTTCGGGGGCCATGAGCAGTTCTTC; cdr3_aa: CASSASFGGHEQFF
v_call: TRBV4-2; clone_size: .; j_call: TRBJ2-7; d_call: .; cdr3_nt: TGTGCCAGCAGCCAAGGTCGGAGGGGGTACCCCTACGAGCAGTACTTC; cdr3_aa: CASSQGRRGYPYEQYF
v_call: TRBV7-2; clone_size: few; j_call: TRBJ2-3; d_call: .; cdr3_nt: TGTGCCAGCAGCTTAGTAGCTCAGGGGGATACGCAGTATTTT; cdr3_aa: CASSLVAQGDTQYF
v_call: TRBV20-1; clone_size: .; j_call: TRBJ1-2; d_call: .; cdr3_nt: TGCAGTGCCCCCTTCGGAGGCTATGGCTACACCTTC; cdr3_aa: CSAPFGGYGYTF
v_call: TRBV4-1; clone_size: few; j_call: TRBJ2-4; d_call: .; cdr3_nt: TGCGCCAGCAGCCGAGACCCTTTAGCCAAAAACATTCAGTACTTC; cdr3_aa: CASSRDPLAKNIQYF
v_call: TRBV9; clone_size: few; j_call: TRBJ1-1; d_call: .; cdr3_nt: TGTGCCAGCAGCGATGGGTTTGGCACTGAAGCTTTCTTT; cdr3_aa: CASSDGFGTEAFF
v_call: TRBV7-9; clone_size: .; j_call: TRBJ2-5; d_call: .; cdr3_nt: TGTTCCAGCAGCTTGGTCGGACTGCCTCAAGAGACCCAGTACTTC; cdr3_aa: CSSSLVGLPQETQYF
v_call: TRBV20-1; clone_size: many; j_call: TRBJ2-1; d_call: .; cdr3_nt: TGCAGTGCTAGAGAAGGGCACAATGAGCAGTTCTTC; cdr3_aa: CSAREGHNEQFF
v_call: TRBV20-1; clone_size: .; j_call: TRBJ1-3; d_call: TRBD1; cdr3_nt: TGCAGTGCTAGAGATAGGGAGGGGGCAGGCGGAAACACCATATATTTT; cdr3_aa: CSARDREGAGGNTIYF
v_call: TRBV7-9; clone_size: .; j_call: TRBJ1-2; d_call: .; cdr3_nt: TGTGCCAGCACCTCGCCCGGCCAGGGTGACTATGGCTACACCTTC; cdr3_aa: CASTSPGQGDYGYTF
v_call: TRBV6-5; clone_size: once; j_call: TRBJ1-1; d_call: TRBD1; cdr3_nt: TGTGCCAGCAGTCCCCGGACAGGGGCGCGTAACACTGAAGCTTTCTTT; cdr3_aa: CASSPRTGARNTEAFF
v_call: TRBV9; clone_size: few; j_call: TRBJ2-7; d_call: TRBD2; cdr3_nt: TGTGCCAGCAGCGTAGTGGCGGGGGTCCCCTCCTACGAGCAGTACTTC; cdr3_aa: CASSVVAGVPSYEQYF
v_call: TRBV28; clone_size: many; j_call: TRBJ1-1; d_call: TRBD1; cdr3_nt: TGTGCCAGCAGTTTATCCCTTATCAGGGGGCTCACTGAAGCTTTCTTT; cdr3_aa: CASSLSLIRGLTEAFF